This T cell receptor beta chain was found in a study of cytomegalovirus exposure and HLA in healthy donors (dated by TCRdb to 2016 to 2017). Study-wide context: According to an earlier analysis of around 600 of the donors, some 170 million T cells yielded over 100 million unique TCR beta sequences and 276 Gb of sequence data. To predict cytomegalovirus infection status, the study brought together high-throughput TCR immunosequencing, statistical association of individual TCRs with disease status, and machine learning. On average, roughly 240,000 unique TCR beta nucleotide sequences were sequenced per donor among 398 genotyped donors of the cohort, with roughly a sixth of those sequences being non-productive. The study profiled the T cell repertoires of some 610 subjects by immunosequencing and related them to cytomegalovirus serostatus. Donor age, sex, ethnicity and CMV serostatus were collected together with the repertoire data. Rather than using new phenotypic data, the later analysis identified candidate immune exposures from TCR beta sequences and from how often those sequences occurred across donors. The genetic ancestry cluster associated with self-reported Caucasian donors included 65% to 90% of the roughly 390 genotyped donors. The study was designed to test whether signatures of past pathogen exposure could be identified by cataloging public T cell receptors. Four or five DR-DQ haplotypes were handled as single units for association and clustering because linkage in the cohort was strong. Class I and class II HLA loci were covered by the typing at four-digit resolution. Roughly 310 gigabases of sequencing data and approximately 80 million unique TCR sequences were included in an early release covering around 650 HLA-typed donors. An earlier analysis of 587 of the donors applied high-throughput TCR beta sequencing to assess whether each TCR beta V gene segment acted as functional or pseudogenic. A later analysis re-examined previously published TCR beta repertoires from 610 or so donors and added high-resolution HLA genotyping to investigate patterns of TCR occurrence. In a later genetic analysis, genome-wide SNP genotypes for 398 of the 666 donors were used, and that subset was treated as a discovery cohort. In addition to the first cohort of 666 subjects, a separate validation cohort of 120 different subjects was used. Typing coverage varied by locus: roughly 629-640 donors for A, B, C, DRB1 and DQB1; roughly 560 for DQA1; more than 600 for DPA1; approximately 490 for DPB1. Every discovery cohort repertoire had been produced on one sequencing platform. Overall results and qualifications from the work: Because some donors lacked HLA typing at each locus, the association tests relied only on the typed subset. At a false discovery rate of 0.05, a later analysis linked 16,951 TCR beta sequences to specific HLA alleles. Only TCR beta chains were sequenced in this cohort, and the absence of alpha or paired-chain data limited detectable features. Most TCR sequences were seen in very few donors, while some public TCRs were found in many individuals. Linkage disequilibrium might explain the correlated functional status among segregating V segments, but an unknown experimental factor could not be excluded. In vitro tests confirmed that a few of the cytomegalovirus-associated TCR beta chains recognize cytomegalovirus antigens. A later analysis found that HLA-associated TCR beta chains were more clonally expanded and had lower generation probabilities than equally common non-associated chains. A cluster of highly shared sequence variants was judged likely to represent a technical artifact of the sequencing pipeline. A further reported finding was that TCR beta sequences accurately predicted the HLA-A and HLA-B alleles for most subjects in the first cohort. In a later analysis, several top co-occurrence clusters were reported to appear linked to parvovirus B19, influenza, CMV and Epstein-Barr virus. The study gave a list of about 160 TCR beta chains associated with cytomegalovirus. Because counts were too low, about 18 rarely observed V segments, including chromosome 9 orphons, were left out of the earlier analysis of some 600 of the donors. In a later analysis, most CMV-associated TCR beta chains were found to appear HLA-restricted, with HLA associations seemingly driven largely by CMV exposure. Cytomegalovirus status was reported to be diagnosed by the classifier with high specificity and sensitivity in both the original and validation cohorts. A later genetic analysis reported fewer N-insertions in productive TCRs among donors in an Asian-associated ancestry cluster than the 666-donor mean. The only immune exposure information available for the cohort was CMV serostatus. In an earlier analysis of approximately 590 of the donors, most TCR beta V segments appeared in productive rearrangements about 87% or about 30% of the time, broadly matching IMGT annotations. The 87-base-pair reads could not distinguish some IMGT-functional V segments, including TRBV6-2 and TRBV6-3, so those segments were excluded. An association between a missense DCLRE1C variant and V-gene and J-gene trimming of TCR beta chains was found in a later genetic analysis and replicated in an independent cohort. Sequencing depth was assumed to be roughly uniform across donors in the presence/absence analyses, though that assumption may not hold. The authors suggested that the approach could potentially be generalized to other disease states and immunological phenotypes. In a later analysis, the rate of TCR association differed among HLA loci, with DRB1 alleles having the most associated TCRs and HLA-C alleles having the fewest. When HLA alleles, especially DR and DQ, strongly co-occurred, attributing TCR associations to individual alleles was difficult.

Turning to this clone: Its antigen is still unknown. No base quality values were provided; no much bigger clone lies one nucleotide off.

Library creation used the immunoSEQ multiplex PCR assay. For the multiplex PCR, a mixture combining 60 forward primers for TCR Vbeta segments and 13 reverse primers for TCR Jbeta segments was used. A multiplex PCR assay on genomic DNA amplified the CDR3 region of rearranged TCR beta genes. On the Illumina HiSeq System, the amplified TCR beta libraries were sequenced as 87-base-pair reads. In the paper's pipeline: Across the roughly 670 repertoires, a later analysis counted 80 million or so unique TCR beta chains, around 11 million of which were shared by at least two donors. Raw reads were error-corrected and collapsed into unique sequences with a nearest-neighbor algorithm that merged closely related sequences to remove PCR and sequencing errors. CDR3 sequences were aligned to IMGT reference sequences to assign V, D and J gene segments. For a sequence to be retained, a match of at least six nucleotides was required to both a V gene segment and a J gene segment. A rearrangement counted as productive if the CDR3 had no stop codons and remained in frame with V and J, and every other rearrangement counted as non-productive. Following IMGT convention, CDR3 was defined as the stretch from the second conserved V-encoded cysteine to the conserved J-encoded phenylalanine. Sequences without an unambiguous match to a single V gene segment were excluded from the earlier analysis of about 630 of the donors. In an earlier analysis of approximately 590 of the donors, a V segment was called functional when productive rearrangements were above 56.7%, and segregating when the standard deviation between donors exceeded 5%. A statistical classification framework was built to diagnose cytomegalovirus status from the catalog of TCR beta chain sequences. In a later analysis, TCR nucleotide sequences were compared against IMGT/GENE-DB human TR gene sequences so that V and J genes could be assigned. A later analysis assigned CDR3 sequences and most-parsimonious VDJ recombination scenarios with the TCRdist pipeline. In a later analysis, each TCR beta chain was defined by its CDR3 amino acid sequence together with its V-gene family, and reads without a unique V-gene family were excluded. To address suspected cross-contamination and a sequencing artifact, a later analysis removed approximately 590 highly shared, low-generation-probability nucleotide sequences. In a later analysis, a clonal expansion index was calculated for each public chain from normalized within-repertoire ranks of inferred template counts. In a later analysis, generation probabilities were computed using a VDJ recombination model fitted to out-of-frame rearrangements, and the results were checked against IGoR. In a later analysis, hypergeometric tests were used to score TCR-TCR, TCR-HLA and TCR-CMV co-occurrence, with a repertoire-size bias correction applied to TCR pairs. False discovery rates were estimated in a later analysis by permuting HLA or CMV assignments 20 times. In a later analysis, co-occurring TCRs were grouped using DBSCAN, and TCRdist sequence similarity was added for clustering within HLA-allele-positive subsets. Repertoires with fewer than 30,000 or more than 120,000 public chains were left out of co-occurrence clustering, as were several repertoires with anomalous nucleotide sharing. TCRdb retrieved this table from immuneACCESS and kept in-frame rearrangements only. Not all clones are present; in checked studies, unresolved V genes account for under half, and no reason is known for the remainder. For V, J and clone size, that table is used; D and trimming come from the DNA. Within this sample are some 130,000 clones, with 65% to 90% of them counted one time only. The ten largest clones take up 0.7% of the sample.

Compared with germline, V lacks 1 base and J lacks 5 bases; bases without a gene match: 3. Reading from cysteine to phenylalanine, the CDR3 counts 14 amino acids. Of all the DNA, just the CDR3 is kept, 42 bases in frame from base 1. Per the germline V gene, SGHRS is the CDR1 and YFSETQ is the CDR2. The cohort consisted of hundreds of healthy bone marrow donors. At the time of sampling, all cohort members were nominally healthy, though unrecorded immune exposures were likely present. The donor tested CMV seronegative and was one of the 352 seronegative cohort members. A peripheral blood sample was provided by each donor, and peripheral blood mononuclear cells were used for TCR beta sequencing. Genomic DNA extraction from the blood cell samples was performed with the Qiagen DNeasy Blood Extraction Kit.

The V gene is TRBV5-1 and the J gene is TRBJ2-7, with TRBD1 matching 10 junction bases. Specimen: PBMCs. The sequence was collected from a man younger than 35 in good health and CMV-seronegative. The sequenced DNA is TGCGCCAGCAGCTTGAGGGACAGGGGCCACGAGCAGTACTTC. Its coded protein is CASSLRDRGHEQYF.